Listed below are T cell receptor beta chains from one sample, sequenced in a study of blood T cell repertoires in COVID-19. Method: immunoSEQ multiplex PCR; TCRdb's copy keeps in-frame clones and lacks some. The sample has about 44,000 clones; 84% are singletons. Sample: peripheral blood. These receptors originate from a human donor in a cohort sampled during active COVID-19. Both conserved end residues are trimmed from each CDR3. The order of the fields is J gene, V gene, CDR3 protein.

TRBJ2-5 TRBV7-2 ASSFLVVAGGLGETQY
TRBJ1-2 TRBV28 ASSLNSARHMGLSYGYT
TRBJ2-3 TRBV5-5 ASSFRYRDRVAYPDTQY
TRBJ1-4 TRBV5-1 ASSLVGGQGTEKLF
TRBJ1-2 TRBV4-1 ASSHQDGYGYT
TRBJ1-6 TRBV4-2 ASSQGRGQGESPLH
TRBJ2-1 TRBV6-2/TRBV6-3 ASSPQGRPHNEQF
TRBJ2-6 TRBV7-8 ASSRQGTGANVLT
TRBJ2-7 TRBV14 ASSPGQGYEQY
TRBJ2-1 TRBV4-1 ASSQEPAGLRNEQF
TRBJ2-2 TRBV7-9 ASSRRSRGAGELF
TRBJ2-7 TRBV18 ASSPSGGTYEQY
TRBJ2-3 TRBV7-8 ASSLVIQAPDTQY
TRBJ2-3 TRBV11-2 ASSHPGHSTDTQY
TRBJ2-3 TRBV20-1 SARLPDTQY
TRBJ1-1 TRBV5-1 ASSLSATSNTEAF
TRBJ1-4 TRBV6-5 ASSYTTGTNEKLF
TRBJ2-5 TRBV6-5 ASSKPGQQQETQY
TRBJ1-2 TRBV6-6 ASSYLAGSDYGYT
TRBJ2-2 TRBV7-8 ASSLSGAGTGELF
TRBJ1-1 TRBV3-1/TRBV3-2 ASSPGQREAF
TRBJ2-1 TRBV7-2 ASSLGGLAGYNEQF
TRBJ2-7 TRBV30 AWSSGQGVDEQY
TRBJ1-5 TRBV28 AIGDLEGKPQH
TRBJ2-1 TRBV11-3 ASSLGASGGEQF
TRBJ2-1 TRBV2 ASSPPARGHVEQF
TRBJ2-3 TRBV5-1 ASSLGDRDEGDTQY
TRBJ1-5 TRBV5-6 ASSLVGTGGNQPQH
TRBJ1-4 TRBV3-1/TRBV3-2 ASSPRGQTTNEKLF
TRBJ2-3 TRBV10-3 AISDQPGTSGGAFLDTQY
TRBJ2-3 TRBV24-1 ATSDPLAGGPDTQY
TRBJ2-1 TRBV29-1 SVSLNSHDEQF
TRBJ2-3 TRBV6-2/TRBV6-3 ASRPSGLSTDTQY
TRBJ2-1 TRBV15 ATSRPQGRAGGRNEQF
TRBJ2-4 TRBV28 ASSDRDRGKNIQY
TRBJ1-5 TRBV6-1 ASSESGGYQPQH
TRBJ2-3 TRBV11-2 ASSQGLAGTDTQY
TRBJ1-6 TRBV6-6 ASSLWGTGSSYNSPLH
TRBJ2-5 TRBV10-3 AISDGETQY
TRBJ2-3 TRBV5-4 ASSSRGSSTDTQY
TRBJ2-5 TRBV5-4 ASSSGGEYQETQY
TRBJ1-6 TRBV2 ASSDQGPMGSPLH
TRBJ1-6 TRBV19 ASSINGYQPLH
TRBJ2-7 TRBV20-1 SASPLAGASYEQY
TRBJ2-5 TRBV19 ASASGEGQETQY